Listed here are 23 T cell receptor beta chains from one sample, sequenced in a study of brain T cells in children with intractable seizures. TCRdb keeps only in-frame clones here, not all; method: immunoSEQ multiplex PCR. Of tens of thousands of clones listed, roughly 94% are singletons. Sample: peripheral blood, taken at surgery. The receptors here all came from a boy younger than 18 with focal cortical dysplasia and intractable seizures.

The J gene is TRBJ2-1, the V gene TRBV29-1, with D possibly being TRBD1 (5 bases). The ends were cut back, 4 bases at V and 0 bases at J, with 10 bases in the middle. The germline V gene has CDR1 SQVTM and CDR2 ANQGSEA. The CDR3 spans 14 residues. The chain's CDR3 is CSVVSGNSYNEQFF. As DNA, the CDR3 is TGCAGCGTTGTTTCAGGGAACTCCTACAATGAGCAGTTCTTC.

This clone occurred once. This CDR3 is CASSDWAETEAFF. The CDR3 nucleotides are TGTGCCAGCAGTGACTGGGCAGAAACTGAAGCTTTCTTT. The chain links TRBV25-1 to TRBJ1-1; D gene uncertain. V gave up 3 bases and J gave up 5 bases, with 10 bases separating them. Germline values: CDR1 MGHDK, CDR2 SYGVNS. The CDR3 has 13 residues.

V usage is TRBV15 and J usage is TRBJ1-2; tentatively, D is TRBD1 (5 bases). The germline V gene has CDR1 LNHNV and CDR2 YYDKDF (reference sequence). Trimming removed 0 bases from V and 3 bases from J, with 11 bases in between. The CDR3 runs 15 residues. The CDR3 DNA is TGTGCCACCAGCAGAGATCGGGAAGGGGACTATGGCTACACCTTC. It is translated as CATSRDREGDYGYTF. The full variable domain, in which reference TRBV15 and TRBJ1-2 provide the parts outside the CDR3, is DAMVIQNPRYQVTQFGKPVTLSCSQTLNHNVMYWYQQKSSQAPKLLFHYYDKDFNNEADTPDNFQSRRPNTSFCFLDIRSPGLGDTAMYLCATSRDREGDYGYTFGSGTRLTVV.

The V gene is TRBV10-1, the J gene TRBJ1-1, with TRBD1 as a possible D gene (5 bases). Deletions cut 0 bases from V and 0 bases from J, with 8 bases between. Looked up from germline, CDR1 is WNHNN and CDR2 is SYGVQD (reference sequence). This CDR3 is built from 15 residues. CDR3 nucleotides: TGCGCCAGCAGTGAGTCGAGGGGATTGAACACTGAAGCTTTCTTT. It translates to CASSESRGLNTEAFF.

The CDR3: CASSLLREGADTQYF. The CDR3 bases are TGTGCCAGCAGCTTGTTGCGGGAGGGAGCGGATACGCAGTATTTT. The chain combines TRBV13 with TRBJ2-3; the match to TRBD2 covers 9 bases. The CDR3 has 15 residues. V dropped 3 bases and J dropped 6; count of bases not matched to a gene: 7. CDR1 and CDR2 (germline): PRHDT, FYEKMQ (reference sequence).

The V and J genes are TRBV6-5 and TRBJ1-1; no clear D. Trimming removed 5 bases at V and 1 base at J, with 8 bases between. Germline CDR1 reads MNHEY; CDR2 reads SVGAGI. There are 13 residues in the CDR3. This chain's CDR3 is CASSPTANTEAFF. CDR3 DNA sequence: TGTGCCAGCAGTCCAACAGCGAACACTGAAGCTTTCTTT.

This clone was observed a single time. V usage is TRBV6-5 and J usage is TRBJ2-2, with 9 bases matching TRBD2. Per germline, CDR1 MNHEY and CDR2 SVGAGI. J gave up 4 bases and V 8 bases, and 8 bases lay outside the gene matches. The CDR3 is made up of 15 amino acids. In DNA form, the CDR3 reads TGTGCCAGCGGGAGAGGGACTAGCCTCACCGGGGAGCTGTTTTTT. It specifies CASGRGTSLTGELFF.

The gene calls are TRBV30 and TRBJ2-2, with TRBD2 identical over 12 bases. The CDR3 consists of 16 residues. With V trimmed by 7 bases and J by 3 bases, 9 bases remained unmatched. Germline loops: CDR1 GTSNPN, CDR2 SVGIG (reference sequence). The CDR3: CALTRLAGVHTGELFF. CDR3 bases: TGTGCCTTAACCCGACTAGCGGGAGTTCACACCGGGGAGCTGTTTTTT.

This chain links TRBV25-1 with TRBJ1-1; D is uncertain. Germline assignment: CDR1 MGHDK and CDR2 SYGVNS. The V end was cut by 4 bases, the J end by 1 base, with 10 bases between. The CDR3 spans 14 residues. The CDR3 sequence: CASSAHRGNTEAFF. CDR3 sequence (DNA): TGTGCCAGCAGTGCCCACCGGGGGAACACTGAAGCTTTCTTT.

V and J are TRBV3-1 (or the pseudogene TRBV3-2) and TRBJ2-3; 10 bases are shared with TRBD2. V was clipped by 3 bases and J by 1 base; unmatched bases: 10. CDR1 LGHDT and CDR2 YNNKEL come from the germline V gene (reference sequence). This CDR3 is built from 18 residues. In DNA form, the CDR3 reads TGTGCCAGCAGCCAGGGGAAACTAGCGGGGAAACGCACAGATACGCAGTATTTT. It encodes CASSQGKLAGKRTDTQYF.

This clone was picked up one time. The CDR3 reads CASSRDRGATNEKLFF. CDR3 coding DNA: TGTGCCAGCAGCCGGGACAGGGGAGCGACTAATGAAAAACTGTTTTTT. The chain links TRBV5-4 to TRBJ1-4; 10 bases agree with TRBD1. This CDR3 comprises 16 residues. V gave up 4 bases and J gave up 2 bases; unmatched junction bases: 5. Germline-derived CDR1 and CDR2 are SGHNT and YYREEE (reference sequence).

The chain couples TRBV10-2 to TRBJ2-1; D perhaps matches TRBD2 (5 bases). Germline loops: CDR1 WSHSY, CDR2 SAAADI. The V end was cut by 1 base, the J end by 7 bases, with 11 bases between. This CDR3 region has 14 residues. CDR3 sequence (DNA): TGCGCCAGCAGTGAGTACCGCCAGCGGAATGAGCAGTTCTTC. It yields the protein CASSEYRQRNEQFF.

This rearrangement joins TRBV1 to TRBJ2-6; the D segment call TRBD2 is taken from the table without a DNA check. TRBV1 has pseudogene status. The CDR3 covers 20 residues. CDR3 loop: CTSSQVRVTSGSSGANVLTF. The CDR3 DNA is TGCACCAGCAGCCAAGTCCGCGTTACTAGCGGGAGCTCTGGGGCCAACGTCCTGACTTTC.

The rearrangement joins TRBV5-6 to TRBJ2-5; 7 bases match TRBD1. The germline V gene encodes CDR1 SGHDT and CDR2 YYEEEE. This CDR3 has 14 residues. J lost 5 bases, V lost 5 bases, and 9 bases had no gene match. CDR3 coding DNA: TGTGCCAGCAGATTTGAGAGGGGGCGGGAGACCCAGTACTTC. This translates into CASRFERGRETQYF.

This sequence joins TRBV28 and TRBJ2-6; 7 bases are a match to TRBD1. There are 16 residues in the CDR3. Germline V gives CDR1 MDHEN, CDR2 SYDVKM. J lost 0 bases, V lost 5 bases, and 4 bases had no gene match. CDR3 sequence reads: CASSPPGGSGANVLTF. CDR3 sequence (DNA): TGTGCCAGCAGTCCCCCAGGGGGCTCTGGGGCCAACGTCCTGACTTTC.

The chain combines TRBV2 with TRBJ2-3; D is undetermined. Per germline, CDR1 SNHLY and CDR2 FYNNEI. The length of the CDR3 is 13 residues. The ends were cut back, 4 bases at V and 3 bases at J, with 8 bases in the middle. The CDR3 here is CASSASLTDTQYF. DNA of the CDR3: TGTGCCAGCAGTGCCTCGCTGACAGATACGCAGTATTTT.

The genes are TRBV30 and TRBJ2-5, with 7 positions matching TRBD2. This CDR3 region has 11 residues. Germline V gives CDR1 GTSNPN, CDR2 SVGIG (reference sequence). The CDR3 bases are TGTGCGGCGGGAGAGGAGGAGACCCAGTACTTC. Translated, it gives CAAGEEETQYF. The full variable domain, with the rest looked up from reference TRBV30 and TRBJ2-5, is SQTIHQWPATLVQPVGSPLSLECTVEGTSNPNLYWYRQAAGRGLQLLFYSVGIGQISSEVPQNLSASRPQDRQFILSSKKLLLSDSGFYLCAAGEEETQYFGPGTRLLVL.

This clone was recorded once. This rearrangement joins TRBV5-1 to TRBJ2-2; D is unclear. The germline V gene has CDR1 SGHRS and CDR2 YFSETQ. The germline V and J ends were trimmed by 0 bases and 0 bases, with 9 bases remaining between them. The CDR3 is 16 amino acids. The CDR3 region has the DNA TGCGCCAGCAGCTTGGGTCAGTCATCGAACACCGGGGAGCTGTTTTTT. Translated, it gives CASSLGQSSNTGELFF.

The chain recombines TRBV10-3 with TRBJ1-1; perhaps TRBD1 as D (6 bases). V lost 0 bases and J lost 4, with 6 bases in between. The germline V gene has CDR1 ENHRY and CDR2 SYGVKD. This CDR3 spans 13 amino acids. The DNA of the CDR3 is TGTGCCATCAGTGAGTCCAGGGGCACTGAAGCTTTCTTT. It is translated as CAISESRGTEAFF.

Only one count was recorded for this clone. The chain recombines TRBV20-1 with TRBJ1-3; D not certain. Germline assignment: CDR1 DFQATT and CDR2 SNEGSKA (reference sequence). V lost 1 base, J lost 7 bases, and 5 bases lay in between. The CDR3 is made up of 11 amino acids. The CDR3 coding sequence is TGCAGTGCTAGAGGTCGGAACACCATATATTTT. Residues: CSARGRNTIYF.

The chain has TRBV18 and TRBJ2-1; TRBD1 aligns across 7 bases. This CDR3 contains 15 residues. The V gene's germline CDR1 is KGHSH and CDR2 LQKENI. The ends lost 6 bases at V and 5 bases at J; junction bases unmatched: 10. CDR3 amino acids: CASSLGQPSNNEQFF. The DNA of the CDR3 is TGTGCCAGCTCCCTGGGACAGCCGAGCAACAATGAGCAGTTCTTC.

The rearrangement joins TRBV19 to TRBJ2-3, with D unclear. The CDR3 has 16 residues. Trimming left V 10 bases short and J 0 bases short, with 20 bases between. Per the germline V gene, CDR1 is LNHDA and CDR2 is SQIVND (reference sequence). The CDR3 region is CATASMRTQSTDTQYF. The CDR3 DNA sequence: TGTGCCACCGCCTCGATGAGGACCCAAAGCACAGATACGCAGTATTTT.

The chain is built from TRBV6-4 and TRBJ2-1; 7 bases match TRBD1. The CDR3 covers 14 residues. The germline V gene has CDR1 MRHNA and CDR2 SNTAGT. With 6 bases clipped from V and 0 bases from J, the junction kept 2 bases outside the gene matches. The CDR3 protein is CASSWDSSYNEQFF. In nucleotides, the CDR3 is TGTGCCAGCAGCTGGGACAGCTCCTACAATGAGCAGTTCTTC.